Following are 30 T cell receptor beta chains from one sample sequenced in a study of T cell responses to AZD1222 COVID-19 vaccine. The assay was immunoSEQ multiplex PCR, and TCRdb's table has in-frame clones only and misses some. The table records around 160,000 clones, about 92% of them present only once. The specimen comprised peripheral blood, sampled on day 0 of AZD1222 vaccination. The receptor source for this set is an adult in good health.

The chain carries TRBV11-2 and TRBJ1-2; TRBD1 aligns across 7 bases. The CDR3 spans 14 residues. After removal of 5 bases from V and 5 bases from J, the junction contained 8 bases not matched to a gene. CDR1 SGHAT and CDR2 FQNNGV come from the germline V gene. The CDR3 here is CASSPDRDPYGYTF. CDR3 bases: TGTGCCAGCAGCCCCGACAGGGATCCTTATGGCTACACCTTC.

The V gene is TRBV11-2, the J gene TRBJ1-3; D is unclear. CDR3 length equals 17 residues. Trimming took off 4 bases at V and 0 bases at J, with 16 bases between the two ends. Germline V CDR1 and CDR2: SGHAT, FQNNGV. CDR3 nucleotides: TGTGCCAGCAGCTCCTTCCGGTGGGAGGACTCTGGAAACACCATATATTTT. Its translation: CASSSFRWEDSGNTIYF.

V is TRBV12-3 or TRBV12-4 and J is TRBJ1-1; D unresolved. The V end was cut by 6 bases, the J end by 1 base, with 9 bases between. The CDR3 runs to 13 residues. The CDR3 DNA reads TGTGCCAGCAGCCCCGTATGGAACACTGAAGCTTTCTTT. It encodes CASSPVWNTEAFF.

This chain connects TRBV7-8 to TRBJ1-4; tentatively, D is TRBD1 (5 bases). The CDR3 has 17 amino acids. Germline V gene data show CDR1 as SGHVS and CDR2 as FQNEAQ. The ends were cut back, 5 bases at V and 2 bases at J, with 18 bases in the middle. This chain's CDR3 is CASSLYRGRATNEKLFF. The CDR3 DNA reads as TGTGCCAGCAGCCTCTATCGGGGGAGGGCGACTAATGAAAAACTGTTTTTT.

The chain links TRBV7-9 to TRBJ1-1; the match to TRBD1 covers 7 bases. The germline CDR1 and CDR2 sequences are SEHNR and FQNEAQ (reference sequence). With V trimmed by 3 bases and J by 0 bases, 4 bases remained unmatched. The CDR3 is 15 residues long. CDR3 sequence: CASSFTQGLNTEAFF. The CDR3 DNA follows: TGTGCCAGCAGCTTTACACAGGGGCTGAACACTGAAGCTTTCTTT.

The chain recombines TRBV4-1 with TRBJ2-3; maybe TRBD2 (5 bases). Trimming removed 7 bases at V and 6 bases at J, with 20 bases between. The length of the CDR3 is 15 residues. Per the germline V gene, CDR1 is MGHRA and CDR2 is YSYEKL. The CDR3 spells CASTARDVSGDTQYF. The CDR3 nucleotides read TGCGCCAGCACTGCCCGGGATGTTAGTGGTGATACGCAGTATTTT.

This clone has a single count. This chain links TRBV5-1 with TRBJ1-2; tentative D call: TRBD1 (6 bases). The CDR3 is 17 residues long. Trimming stripped 1 base from V and 8 bases from J, with 24 bases between. Germline V gives CDR1 SGHRS, CDR2 YFSETQ. The CDR3 region is CASSLNSGTGTSRGYTF. The CDR3 DNA follows: TGCGCCAGCAGCTTGAATAGCGGAACAGGGACGTCGAGAGGCTACACCTTC.

CDR3 in amino acids: CASSDGHGYTF. The DNA for the CDR3 is TGCGCCAGCAGTGACGGCCATGGCTACACCTTC. The chain couples TRBV10-2 to TRBJ1-2; D gene uncertain. This CDR3 contains 11 residues. The germline V gene encodes CDR1 WSHSY and CDR2 SAAADI. V lost 3 bases to trimming and J lost 6 bases, with 5 bases between them.

The rearrangement joins TRBV5-1 to TRBJ2-3, with D maybe TRBD1 (5 bases). V shed 1 base and J shed 2 bases, with 11 bases lying between them. Germline V CDR1 and CDR2: SGHRS, YFSETQ. This CDR3 spans 15 amino acids. CDR3 in DNA: TGCGCCAGCAGCTTGAGACAGTCGTACACAGATACGCAGTATTTT. This sequence encodes CASSLRQSYTDTQYF.

The genes are TRBV20-1 and TRBJ2-3; TRBD2 agrees at 9 bases. The V and J ends lost 3 bases and 3 bases, in that order; junction bases with no gene match: 4. Germline CDR1 reads DFQATT; CDR2 reads SNEGSKA (reference sequence). The CDR3 runs to 14 residues. CDR3 sequence (DNA): TGCAGTGCTAGTTCCAGCGGGAGGACAGATACGCAGTATTTT. Translating it yields CSASSSGRTDTQYF.

The chain employs TRBV6-5 and TRBJ1-5; D remains ambiguous. V was trimmed by 2 bases and J by 4 bases, leaving 12 bases between them. The germline CDR1 and CDR2 sequences are MNHEY and SVGAGI. The CDR3 extends over 15 amino acids. The CDR3 DNA reads as TGTGCCAGCAGTTACGCCAGGAATACTAATCAGCCCCAGCATTTT. Residues: CASSYARNTNQPQHF.

The chain joins TRBV3-1 (or the pseudogene TRBV3-2) to TRBJ2-5; D possibly uses TRBD1 or TRBD2 (6 bases each). The CDR3 loop spans 14 amino acids. The V end lost 2 bases, the J end lost 0 bases, and 7 bases lay between the germline ends. The germline gives CDR1 LGHDT, CDR2 YNNKEL (reference sequence). CDR3 protein: CASSQRGDQETQYF. DNA of the CDR3: TGTGCCAGCAGCCAAAGGGGGGACCAAGAGACCCAGTACTTC.

J is TRBJ2-5 and V is TRBV5-1; no reliable D call. The CDR3 is made up of 13 amino acids. V dropped 3 bases and J dropped 5 bases, with 11 bases sitting between them. Looked up from germline, CDR1 is SGHRS and CDR2 is YFSETQ. The CDR3 sequence is CASSSMARETQYF. The CDR3 DNA reads as TGCGCCAGCAGCTCGATGGCGCGGGAGACCCAGTACTTC.

The V and J genes are TRBV20-1 and TRBJ2-1, with D tentatively TRBD1 or TRBD2 (5 bases each). The V gene's germline CDR1 is DFQATT and CDR2 SNEGSKA (reference sequence). Deletions cut 3 bases from V and 12 bases from J, with 12 bases between. The CDR3 is 11 amino acids. CDR3 in DNA: TGCAGTGCTAGGGGGCCTAGCTTGCAGTTCTTC. Translation: CSARGPSLQFF.

The chain employs TRBV4-1 and TRBJ2-7, with 11 bases identical to TRBD2. V trimming: 3 bases; J trimming: 2 bases; junction bases outside the gene matches: 6. The CDR3 extends over 16 amino acids. Germline values: CDR1 MGHRA, CDR2 YSYEKL. The CDR3 coding sequence is TGCGCCAGCAGCCAGGGTACTAGCGGGGGAGCCTACGAGCAGTACTTC. It translates to CASSQGTSGGAYEQYF.

J is TRBJ1-5 and V is TRBV6-1; D is uncertain. Trimming shortened V by 5 bases and J by 5 bases, and 10 bases separated the two germline ends. CDR3 size: 13 residues. CDR1 is MNHNS and CDR2 is SASEGT in the germline V gene. The CDR3 DNA reads TGTGCCAGCAGTCCCCCAGCATATCAGCCCCAGCATTTT. As protein: CASSPPAYQPQHF.

The J gene is TRBJ2-1, the V gene TRBV7-3, with D uncertain. This CDR3 is 16 amino acids long. Germline V CDR1 and CDR2: SGHTA, FQGTGA. The germline V and J ends were trimmed by 2 bases and 5 bases, with 16 bases remaining between them. The CDR3 loop reads CASSLGQTSPHNEQFF. In DNA form, the CDR3 reads TGTGCCAGCAGCTTAGGGCAAACCTCCCCCCACAATGAGCAGTTCTTC.

The chain links TRBV3-1 (or the pseudogene TRBV3-2) to TRBJ2-7; D is ambiguous. There are 15 residues in the CDR3. Per germline, CDR1 LGHDT and CDR2 YNNKEL (reference sequence). Trimming shortened V by 1 base and J by 0 bases, and 10 bases separated the two germline ends. The CDR3 nucleotides are TGTGCCAGCAGCCAAGTACGGTTATTCTCCTACGAGCAGTACTTC. It is translated as CASSQVRLFSYEQYF.

The gene calls are TRBV5-8 and TRBJ1-2; a possible D gene is TRBD1 (6 bases). This CDR3 has 14 residues. Trimming pared 3 bases from V and 5 bases from J, leaving 14 bases between. CDR1 and CDR2 from the germline V gene are SGHTS and YDEGEE. CDR3 nucleotide sequence: TGTGCCAGCAGCTCACCGGGAGGGACATATGGCTACACCTTC. It yields the protein CASSSPGGTYGYTF.

The chain combines TRBV5-1 with TRBJ2-2, with D maybe TRBD2 (6 bases). Germline values: CDR1 SGHRS, CDR2 YFSETQ. V was clipped by 2 bases and J by 0 bases, with 11 bases between them. This CDR3 comprises 16 residues. The CDR3 sequence: CASSFSGDPNTGELFF. The CDR3 DNA is TGCGCCAGCAGCTTTAGCGGAGACCCGAACACCGGGGAGCTGTTTTTT.

This clone was detected only a few times. The chain uses TRBV19 and TRBJ2-3; TRBD1 agrees at 9 bases. Germline V gene lookup returns CDR1 LNHDA and CDR2 SQIVND (reference sequence). Trimming cost V 5 bases and J 4 bases; bases outside gene matches: 7. CDR3 size: 15 residues. CDR3 in DNA: TGTGCCAGTAGTCAAGGACAGGGGTGGTCAGATACGCAGTATTTT. It translates to CASSQGQGWSDTQYF.

The chain is built from TRBV19 and TRBJ1-5; D is possibly TRBD1 (6 bases). Trimming took off 7 bases at V and 3 bases at J, with 10 bases between the two ends. Looked up from germline, CDR1 is LNHDA and CDR2 is SQIVND (reference sequence). The CDR3 runs 13 residues. CDR3 loop: CASTRTDNQPQHF. The CDR3 nucleotides read TGTGCCAGTACCAGGACAGACAATCAGCCCCAGCATTTT.

The chain is built from TRBV6-6 and TRBJ2-7, with D uncertain. CDR1 and CDR2 (germline): MNHNY, SVGAGI (reference sequence). CDR3 size: 12 residues. Trimming took off 3 bases at V and 7 bases at J, with 10 bases between the two ends. The CDR3 region is CASSYRLEEQYF. CDR3 DNA: TGTGCCAGCAGTTATCGACTCGAAGAGCAGTACTTC.

The CDR3 loop is CASSLGQTSYGYTF. CDR3 nucleotides: TGTGCCAGCAGCTTAGGACAGACGTCATATGGCTACACCTTC. This chain uses TRBV7-9 with TRBJ1-2, with D perhaps matching TRBD1 (5 bases). V lost 1 base to trimming and J lost 5 bases, with 11 bases between them. From germline, CDR1 is SEHNR and CDR2 FQNEAQ (reference sequence). The CDR3 contains 14 residues. Variable domain in full (rest from reference TRBV7-9 and TRBJ1-2): DTGVSQNPRHKITKRGQNVTFRCDPISEHNRLYWYRQTLGQGPEFLTYFQNEAQLEKSRLLSDRFSAERPKGSFSTLEIQRTEQGDSAMYLCASSLGQTSYGYTFGSGTRLTVV.

V and J are TRBV3-1 (or the pseudogene TRBV3-2) and TRBJ1-1; TRBD1 might be the D (6 bases). From germline, CDR1 is LGHDT and CDR2 YNNKEL (reference sequence). Trimming shortened V by 2 bases and J by 4 bases, and 17 bases separated the two germline ends. This CDR3 region has 16 residues. The CDR3 is CASSQKAKTGPTEAFF. CDR3 coding DNA: TGTGCCAGCAGCCAAAAGGCTAAAACAGGGCCCACTGAAGCTTTCTTT.

V gene TRBV6-5 combines with J gene TRBJ1-2; tentatively, D is TRBD1 (5 bases). Germline-derived CDR1 and CDR2 are MNHEY and SVGAGI. The V end lost 8 bases, the J end lost 3 bases, and 7 bases lay between the germline ends. This CDR3 region has 11 residues. CDR3 amino acids: CASLGDYGYTF. CDR3 coding DNA: TGTGCCAGCTTAGGGGACTATGGCTACACCTTC.

The genes are TRBV2 and TRBJ2-7; D may match TRBD1 or TRBD2 (5 bases each). Germline CDR1 reads SNHLY; CDR2 reads FYNNEI. The CDR3 extends over 15 amino acids. Trimming took off 1 base at V and 2 bases at J, with 12 bases between the two ends. The CDR3 loop is CASSEGFGAPYEQYF. The CDR3 nucleotides are TGTGCCAGCAGTGAAGGGTTCGGGGCCCCCTACGAGCAGTACTTC.

The V gene is TRBV5-1, the J gene TRBJ2-2; 13 bases are shared with TRBD2. Germline CDR1 reads SGHRS; CDR2 reads YFSETQ. The CDR3 is 16 amino acids. The J segment lost 5 bases and the V segment lost 4 bases, leaving 5 bases of the junction unmatched. The CDR3 region has the DNA TGCGCCAGCAGCATACTAGCGGGAGGGGATACCGGGGAGCTGTTTTTT. Translation gives CASSILAGGDTGELFF.

The chain uses TRBV19 and TRBJ2-1, with TRBD2 matching over 8 bases. V lost 3 bases to trimming and J lost 3 bases; unmatched junction nucleotides: 10. This CDR3 is 17 amino acids long. The germline gives CDR1 LNHDA, CDR2 SQIVND (reference sequence). CDR3 nucleotide sequence: TGTGCCAGTAGTATTATGCGTTGGCGGGAGGACTACAATGAGCAGTTCTTC. Its translation: CASSIMRWREDYNEQFF.

V and J are TRBV7-3 and TRBJ1-4; a weak D match, TRBD1 (5 bases). Germline V gene data show CDR1 as SGHTA and CDR2 as FQGTGA. Trimming left V 5 bases short and J 7 bases short, with 11 bases between. The CDR3 totals 13 residues. The CDR3 DNA reads TGTGCCAGCAGCCCCCAGGGAGGTGAAAAACTGTTTTTT. This sequence encodes CASSPQGGEKLFF.